This entry describes one T cell receptor (beta chain). The record originates from a study of T cells in Graves' hyperthyroidism and ophthalmopathy. V was cut by 8 bases and J by 7 bases, with 20 bases left in between. This CDR3 region has 13 residues. The germline V gene has CDR1 DFQATT and CDR2 SNEGSKA (reference sequence). Amplified TCR beta CDR3 regions came from RNA transcripts. When the TCR CDR3 underwent first-round RT-PCR, the HTBI primer set was used. TCRdb redid the calling of the multiplex PCR reads with MiXCR, one entry per CDR3 protein. This table has roughly 570,000 distinct CDR3 sequences, 35% to 55% appearing once.

This rearrangement joins TRBV20-1 to TRBJ1-1; the D is unclear. The receptor's source is a woman aged 18-30 years with Graves' hyperthyroidism. Input material: peripheral blood or thyroid tissue (not recorded which). The CDR3 nucleotides are TGCAGTTTCGTTTTGTATGGGAGCAATGAAGCTTTCTTT. This encodes CSFVLYGSNEAFF.